These T cell receptor beta chains were read from a single sample in a study of siplizumab effects on memory and regulatory T cells. Generated by immunoSEQ multiplex PCR, the TCRdb table keeps only in-frame clones and is missing some. The sample carries approximately 84,000 clones, just under 95% recorded once. Specimen: CD8+ T cells sorted from blood. The origin of the receptors is a human donor in good health. Both conserved end residues are part of each CDR3. D genes are given only for firm matches. The size of a clone is reported for some rows only, either as once, few or many, or as a class for expanded clones.

clone size | J gene | D gene | V gene | CDR3 protein | CDR3 DNA
NA | TRBJ2-3 | TRBD2 | TRBV27 | CASSSVAGEGTDTQYF | TGTGCCAGCAGTTCCGTAGCGGGAGAAGGGACAGATACGCAGTATTTT
NA | TRBJ2-7 | NA | TRBV5-6 | CASSAAGEQYF | TGTGCCAGCAGCGCGGCTGGTGAGCAGTACTTC
NA | TRBJ2-7 | NA | TRBV7-3 | CASSLGPNYEQYF | TGTGCCAGCAGCTTAGGGCCAAACTACGAGCAGTACTTC
NA | TRBJ2-2 | TRBD2 | TRBV9 | CASSLSGKGELFF | TGTGCCAGCAGTCTTAGCGGGAAGGGGGAGCTGTTTTTT
NA | TRBJ2-1 | NA | TRBV7-3 | CASSLTLGGSFPYNEQFF | TGTGCCAGCAGCTTAACGTTAGGGGGGTCCTTTCCCTACAATGAGCAGTTCTTC
NA | TRBJ1-2 | TRBD1 | TRBV29-1 | CSGPDRAGGYTF | TGCAGCGGGCCGGACAGGGCAGGTGGCTACACCTTC
NA | TRBJ1-6 | NA | TRBV28 | CASSSTLQDNRSPLHF | TGTGCCAGCAGTTCCACATTGCAGGATAATAGATCACCCCTCCACTTT
NA | TRBJ2-1 | TRBD2 | TRBV29-1 | CSVELLAGFDNEQFF | TGCAGCGTTGAGCTACTAGCGGGATTCGACAATGAGCAGTTCTTC
NA | TRBJ2-7 | TRBD2 | TRBV27 | CASSLASGNSYEQYF | TGTGCCAGCAGTTTAGCTAGCGGCAACTCCTACGAGCAGTACTTC
NA | TRBJ2-2 | NA | TRBV7-2 | CASSPSRTTGELFF | TGTGCCAGCAGCCCTTCTCGAACGACCGGGGAGCTGTTTTTT
NA | TRBJ2-5 | TRBD1 | TRBV10-2 | CATFLTGGRQETQYF | TGCGCCACCTTTCTTACAGGGGGCCGTCAAGAGACCCAGTACTTC
NA | TRBJ2-3 | NA | TRBV28 | CASSPQSYLTDTQYF | TGTGCCAGCAGTCCCCAGTCCTACCTCACAGATACGCAGTATTTT
NA | TRBJ2-7 | TRBD1 | TRBV5-6 | CASSLEQGSSYEQYF | TGTGCCAGCAGCTTGGAACAGGGGAGCTCCTACGAGCAGTACTTC
once | TRBJ1-5 | TRBD1 | TRBV29-1 | CSVTSGGGNQPQHF | TGCAGCGTTACCTCAGGGGGTGGCAATCAGCCCCAGCATTTT
NA | TRBJ2-2 | TRBD2 | TRBV7-3 | CASSPGGRQKENTGELFF | TGTGCCAGCAGCCCGGGAGGGAGACAGAAGGAGAACACCGGGGAGCTGTTTTTT
NA | TRBJ2-2 | TRBD2 | TRBV29-1 | CSTREGEAGELFF | TGCAGCACTCGGGAGGGGGAGGCCGGGGAGCTGTTTTTT
NA | TRBJ2-7 | TRBD2 | TRBV6-1 | CASSEGLTSGNSYEQYF | TGTGCCAGCAGTGAAGGCCTGACTAGCGGGAATTCCTACGAGCAGTACTTC
NA | TRBJ1-2 | NA | TRBV10-3 | CAITTGGANYGYTF | TGTGCCATCACCACTGGAGGGGCTAACTATGGCTACACCTTC
few | TRBJ1-5 | TRBD1 | TRBV10-1 | CASSELGQVNQPQHF | TGCGCCAGCAGTGAGTTAGGACAGGTCAATCAGCCCCAGCATTTT
NA | TRBJ2-7 | NA | TRBV6-1 | CASLVRDEPSWKQYF | TGTGCCAGCCTTGTACGGGACGAACCCAGCTGGAAGCAGTACTTC
NA | TRBJ2-3 | TRBD1 | TRBV7-6 | CASRLNPTTGSTDTQYF | TGTGCCAGCAGACTCAACCCGACGACAGGGAGCACAGATACGCAGTATTTT
NA | TRBJ2-3 | NA | TRBV7-6 | CASSWRGDSYTDTQYF | TGTGCCAGCAGCTGGCGGGGGGACAGTTACACAGATACGCAGTATTTT
NA | TRBJ2-7 | TRBD2 | TRBV27 | CASRVGGGSRHEQYF | TGTGCCAGCAGAGTAGGTGGCGGGAGTAGGCACGAGCAGTACTTC
NA | TRBJ2-3 | TRBD2 | TRBV9 | CASSGTSGRETDTQYF | TGTGCCAGCAGCGGGACTAGCGGGAGGGAAACAGATACGCAGTATTTT
NA | TRBJ1-5 | NA | TRBV5-1 | CASSLGTASYQPQHF | TGCGCCAGCAGCTTGGGTACAGCGAGTTACCAGCCCCAGCATTTT
NA | TRBJ1-1 | NA | TRBV7-9 | CASRSGDRQAAFF | TGTGCCAGCAGATCAGGAGACCGTCAAGCGGCTTTCTTT
NA | TRBJ2-1 | NA | TRBV25-1 | CASSVRVNEQFF | TGTGCCAGCAGTGTGAGGGTAAATGAGCAGTTCTTC
NA | TRBJ2-6 | NA | TRBV5-1 | CASSLAASSGANVLTF | TGCGCCAGCAGCTTGGCAGCTAGCTCTGGGGCCAACGTCCTGACTTTC
NA | TRBJ2-7 | TRBD2 | TRBV15 | CATRQNSGRSYEQYF | TGTGCCACCAGGCAGAATAGCGGGAGATCCTACGAGCAGTACTTC
NA | TRBJ1-5 | NA | TRBV28 | CASSLVGQPQHF | TGTGCCAGCAGTCTAGTAGGGCAGCCCCAGCATTTT
NA | TRBJ2-2 | TRBD2 | TRBV27 | CASTFGLAGGPGELFF | TGTGCCAGCACCTTCGGACTAGCGGGAGGGCCCGGGGAGCTGTTTTTT
NA | TRBJ2-1 | TRBD1 | TRBV9 | CASNVNPGTGRLNEQFF | TGTGCCAGCAACGTAAACCCCGGGACAGGGCGTCTCAATGAGCAGTTCTTC
NA | TRBJ2-3 | NA | TRBV9 | CASSDTLQGVADTQYF | TGTGCCAGCAGCGACACACTCCAGGGTGTGGCAGATACGCAGTATTTT
NA | TRBJ2-1 | TRBD2 | TRBV7-9 | CASSLPSGSSYNEQFF | TGTGCCAGCAGCTTACCTAGCGGGAGCTCCTACAATGAGCAGTTCTTC
once | TRBJ1-5 | NA | TRBV29-1 | CSVLTGGGNQPQHF | TGCAGCGTCTTAACGGGGGGAGGCAATCAGCCCCAGCATTTT
once | TRBJ2-1 | TRBD1 | TRBV15 | CATSRAGGDLSRNEQFF | TGTGCCACCAGCAGAGCAGGGGGAGACCTCTCTCGAAATGAGCAGTTCTTC
NA | TRBJ2-3 | NA | TRBV7-9 | CASSWDLVATDTQYF | TGTGCCAGCAGCTGGGACTTGGTGGCGACAGATACGCAGTATTTT
NA | TRBJ2-7 | NA | TRBV11-2 | CASSFGLAYEQYF | TGTGCCAGCAGCTTCGGGTTAGCCTACGAGCAGTACTTC
NA | TRBJ2-3 | TRBD1 | TRBV18 | CASSPTSGQVLHTQYF | TGTGCCAGCTCACCAACTTCGGGACAGGTACTTCATACGCAGTATTTT
NA | TRBJ1-1 | NA | TRBV27 | CASSFTDYTEAFF | TGTGCCAGCAGTTTCACGGATTACACTGAAGCTTTCTTT
few | TRBJ1-2 | NA | TRBV7-6 | CASSLVGSSGYTF | TGTGCCAGCAGCTTAGTAGGTTCTAGTGGCTACACCTTC
NA | TRBJ2-7 | NA | TRBV10-2 | CASTNARIEEQYF | TGCGCCAGCACCAACGCGCGTATAGAGGAGCAGTACTTC
NA | TRBJ2-1 | NA | TRBV27 | CASSLSGETYNEQFF | TGTGCCAGCAGTTTATCTGGCGAGACCTACAATGAGCAGTTCTTC
NA | TRBJ2-1 | NA | TRBV5-6 | CASSFGTYNEQFF | TGTGCCAGCAGCTTCGGGACTTACAATGAGCAGTTCTTC
NA | TRBJ2-5 | NA | TRBV28 | CASSPRQRETQYF | TGTGCCAGCAGTCCCAGGCAGAGGGAGACCCAGTACTTC
NA | TRBJ2-2 | NA | TRBV19 | CASRTGNTGELFF | TGTGCCAGTAGGACAGGGAACACCGGGGAGCTGTTTTTT
NA | TRBJ2-2 | NA | TRBV5-4 | CASSYPLVQGNTGELFF | TGTGCCAGCAGCTACCCCTTAGTTCAGGGGAACACCGGGGAGCTGTTTTTT
NA | TRBJ2-5 | NA | TRBV7-3 | CASSLTVGETQYF | TGTGCCAGCAGCTTAACTGTAGGGGAGACCCAGTACTTC
NA | TRBJ2-7 | TRBD2 | TRBV2 | CASLAGSSYEQYF | TGTGCCAGCCTAGCGGGTTCCTCCTACGAGCAGTACTTC
NA | TRBJ1-1 | NA | TRBV2 | CASKGRRGGLMNTEAFF | TGTGCCAGCAAAGGGCGTCGGGGGGGGCTCATGAACACTGAAGCTTTCTTT
NA | TRBJ2-1 | NA | TRBV6-5 | CASSWDWYNEQFF | TGTGCCAGCAGTTGGGACTGGTACAATGAGCAGTTCTTC
NA | TRBJ2-5 | NA | TRBV21-1 | CASSKFRGRIQETQYF | TGTGCCAGCAGCAAATTTCGAGGGAGAATCCAAGAGACCCAGTACTTC
NA | TRBJ2-2 | NA | TRBV9 | CASNDVMTGELFF | TGTGCCAGCAACGACGTCATGACCGGGGAGCTGTTTTTT
NA | TRBJ1-2 | NA | TRBV5-5 | CASSLGAVNGYGYTF | TGTGCCAGCAGCTTGGGGGCAGTTAACGGCTATGGCTACACCTTC